The 17 T cell receptor beta chains presented below share a single source sample, sequenced in a study of beta chain features in type 1 diabetes. Findings of the study overall: TCRB CDR3s from Type 1 diabetes patients were moderately but significantly shorter in all four CD4+ subsets.

Every bit of the isolated RNA underwent reverse transcription, so sequencing read expressed TCRB transcripts. Using immunoSEQ multiplex PCR, the repertoire was profiled, and TCRdb retains in-frame clones only, with some absent. This sample has hundreds of thousands of clones, with roughly 12% found just once. No cognate antigen is known for these TCRs. The sequencing sample was made of naive CD4+ T cells from blood. The receptors shown here come from a young man with type 1 diabetes.

This chain connects TRBV4-1 to TRBJ2-7, with D perhaps TRBD2 (6 bases). The CDR3 extends over 12 amino acids. V dropped 4 bases and J dropped 6 bases, with 10 bases sitting between them. CDR1 and CDR2 from the germline V gene are MGHRA and YSYEKL. The CDR3 is CASSRTSSEQYF. The DNA of the CDR3 is TGCGCCAGCAGCCGCACTAGCTCCGAGCAGTACTTC.

This clone occurred a few times. This may be a read error: a much more frequent sequence differs by one nucleotide. The sample holds other DNA sequences that translate to the same CDR3. The CDR3 is CASSVQETQYF. The CDR3 nucleotides are TGTGCCAGCAGCGTACAAGAGACCCAGTACTTC. This chain links TRBV5-4 with TRBJ2-5; no definite D call. CDR1 is SGHNT, CDR2 YYREEE, per germline (reference sequence). The CDR3 is made up of 11 amino acids. V shed 4 bases and J shed 2 bases, with 3 bases lying between them.

V usage is TRBV6-6 and J usage is TRBJ1-1; 10 positions match TRBD1. Germline assignment: CDR1 MNHNY and CDR2 SVGAGI (reference sequence). This CDR3 has 16 residues. The ends lost 4 bases at V and 0 bases at J; junction bases unmatched: 5. The DNA of the CDR3 is TGTGCCAGCAGTTCCCGACAGGGGGCTTTGAACACTGAAGCTTTCTTT. It codes for CASSSRQGALNTEAFF.

The V call is TRBV2, the J call TRBJ1-5; D not certain. This CDR3 has 12 amino acids. Germline CDR1 and CDR2: SNHLY and FYNNEI. The V gene lost 6 bases and the J gene lost 8 bases, with 11 bases spanning the gap. DNA for the CDR3: TGTGCCAGCAGCAAACTGAGGGAGCCCCAGCATTTT. It yields the protein CASSKLREPQHF.

The CDR3 protein is CASSAGQYNEQFF. The CDR3 nucleotides are TGTGCCAGCAGCGCCGGACAGTACAATGAGCAGTTCTTC. The chain links TRBV9 to TRBJ2-1; D may be TRBD1 (6 bases). CDR1 SGDLS and CDR2 YYNGEE come from the germline V gene. Between the trimmed V and J ends, which lost 3 bases and 4 bases, there was a span of 8 bases. This CDR3 has 13 residues.

This clone was seen only a few times. The chain carries TRBV23-1 and TRBJ1-3, with D possibly matching TRBD1 (6 bases). TRBV23-1 is an open reading frame, and its role is uncertain. Between the trimmed V and J ends, which lost 3 bases and 0 bases, there was a span of 9 bases. The CDR3 is 15 residues long. The CDR3 spells CASSHGGDSGNTIYF. Here the CDR3 DNA reads TGCGCCAGCAGTCATGGGGGCGACTCTGGAAACACCATATATTTT.

The chain uses TRBV29-1 and TRBJ1-1; the match to TRBD1 covers 8 bases. The J segment lost 0 bases and the V segment lost 4 bases, leaving 13 bases of the junction unmatched. The CDR3 contains 17 residues. Germline-derived CDR1 and CDR2 are SQVTM and ANQGSEA. CDR3 in DNA: TGCAGCGTTGCAGGGGGCAGGGGGCTTATGATGAACACTGAAGCTTTCTTT. It specifies CSVAGGRGLMMNTEAFF.

This clone came up a few times. The chain carries TRBV2 and TRBJ1-2; the D gene is possibly TRBD1 (6 bases). Germline CDR1 and CDR2: SNHLY and FYNNEI. V shed 7 bases and J shed 8 bases, with 20 bases lying between them. CDR3 size: 14 residues. The CDR3 DNA follows: TGTGCCAGCAACGGGGACACGGTTCTAGTGGGCTACACCTTC. Its protein product is CASNGDTVLVGYTF.

In this sample, this clone turned up a few times. The V and J genes are TRBV5-4 and TRBJ1-3; tentative D call: TRBD1 (5 bases). Trimming took 5 bases from V and 4 from J, leaving 19 bases between them. The V gene's germline CDR1 is SGHNT and CDR2 YYREEE (reference sequence). This CDR3 is 16 amino acids long. Here the CDR3 DNA reads TGTGCCAGCAGTCAGGATCCAGGGCCTCTGGGAAACACCATATATTTT. It is translated as CASSQDPGPLGNTIYF. The full variable domain, completed using reference TRBV5-4 and TRBJ1-3, is ETGVTQSPTHLIKTRGQQVTLRCSSQSGHNTVSWYQQALGQGPQFIFQYYREEENGRGNFPPRFSGLQFPNYSSELNVNALELDDSALYLCASSQDPGPLGNTIYFGEGSWLTVV.

The V call is TRBV7-9, the J call TRBJ2-5; unclear D gene. This CDR3 comprises 14 residues. In germline, CDR1 is SEHNR, CDR2 FQNEAQ (reference sequence). Trimming cost V 3 bases and J 3 bases, with 11 bases left between them. The DNA for the CDR3 is TGTGCCAGCAGCTTTGCACAGCTCAAAGAGACCCAGTACTTC. This encodes CASSFAQLKETQYF.

This clone was detected a few times. The V call is TRBV6-1, the J call TRBJ2-7; D is tentatively TRBD1 or TRBD2 (6 bases each). The length of the CDR3 is 14 residues. Trimming took 7 bases from V and 5 from J, leaving 18 bases between them. CDR1 and CDR2 (germline): MNHNS, SASEGT. The CDR3 DNA is TGTGCCAGCAACCTGTTGAATGGGGGGCACGAGCAGTACTTC. It encodes CASNLLNGGHEQYF.

The genes are TRBV7-2 and TRBJ1-2; 7 bases are shared with TRBD1. The germline V gene encodes CDR1 SGHTA and CDR2 FQGNSA. Losses at the gene ends were 8 bases for V and 0 bases for J; bases not matched to a gene: 12. This CDR3 is 16 amino acids long. As DNA, the CDR3 is TGTGCCAGCGGGTTAACAGGGGAACCAGCTAACTATGGCTACACCTTC. Residues: CASGLTGEPANYGYTF.

The chain recombines TRBV7-9 with TRBJ2-3; D ambiguous. This CDR3 has 15 residues. Germline CDR1 SEHNR, CDR2 FQNEAQ (reference sequence). V lost 1 base and J 2 bases, leaving 10 bases between the germline ends. CDR3 amino acids: CASSLVSGVTDTQYF. The CDR3 DNA reads TGTGCCAGCAGCTTAGTATCCGGTGTCACAGATACGCAGTATTTT.

The V and J genes are TRBV6-5 and TRBJ2-4, with a possible D match to TRBD1 (7 bases). This CDR3 spans 15 amino acids. V lost 8 bases to trimming and J lost 7 bases, with 21 bases between them. Germline V CDR1 and CDR2: MNHEY, SVGAGI. The CDR3 loop reads CASRWGAGQDNIQYF. As DNA, the CDR3 is TGTGCCAGCCGCTGGGGGGCAGGACAGGACAACATTCAGTACTTC.

At least ten counts were recorded for this clone. The chain couples TRBV7-2 to TRBJ2-3; D is undetermined. Germline CDR1 SGHTA, CDR2 FQGNSA. The CDR3 is made up of 14 amino acids. V was trimmed by 2 bases and J by 4 bases, leaving 10 bases between them. CDR3 in DNA: TGTGCCAGCAGCTTATCGTGGGCCTCAGATACGCAGTATTTT. It codes for CASSLSWASDTQYF. The full variable domain, with the rest looked up from reference TRBV7-2 and TRBJ2-3, is GAGVSQSPSNKVTEKGKDVELRCDPISGHTALYWYRQSLGQGLEFLIYFQGNSAPDKSGLPSDRFSAERTGGSVSTLTIQRTQQEDSAVYLCASSLSWASDTQYFGPGTRLTVL.

About this clone itself: Distinct nucleotide sequences in the sample also encode this CDR3. The CDR3 sequence: CASSEGQGSYNEQFF. Written as DNA, the CDR3 is TGTGCCAGCAGTGAAGGTCAGGGGTCCTACAATGAGCAGTTCTTC. The gene calls are TRBV2 and TRBJ2-1, with a tentative D call TRBD1 (6 bases). Germline CDR1 reads SNHLY; CDR2 reads FYNNEI. The CDR3 runs 15 residues. V lost 1 base and J 1 base, leaving 8 bases between the germline ends.

CDR3 bases: TGTGCCAGTTCGCAGCGAGAGGGTAACTATGGCTACACCTTC. Residues: CASSQREGNYGYTF. The chain combines TRBV13 with TRBJ1-2; D gene uncertain. Between the trimmed V and J ends, which lost 9 bases and 1 base, there was a span of 15 bases. CDR3 size: 14 residues. CDR1 is PRHDT and CDR2 is FYEKMQ in the germline V gene (reference sequence). The full variable domain, rest sourced from reference TRBV13 and TRBJ1-2, is AAGVIQSPRHLIKEKRETATLKCYPIPRHDTVYWYQQGPGQDPQFLISFYEKMQSDKGSIPDRFSAQQFSDYHSELNMSSLELGDSALYFCASSQREGNYGYTFGSGTRLTVV.